These 26 T cell receptor beta chains were sequenced from one sample in a study of neoadjuvant anti-PD-1 for oral cavity cancer. Sequenced by immunoSEQ multiplex PCR; TCRdb stores in-frame clones only, minus some. This table has approximately 74,000 clones, 84% appearing once. The source material was PBMCs, sampled before nivolumab (anti-PD-1) treatment. Receptors originate from a person between 40 and 79 years old with oral cavity squamous cell carcinoma.

This clone has only one observation. The gene calls are TRBV5-1 and TRBJ2-2, with D possibly TRBD1 on 5 matching bases. The V end was cut by 2 bases, the J end by 3 bases, with 8 bases between. The CDR3 totals 14 residues. Germline V CDR1 and CDR2: SGHRS, YFSETQ. The CDR3 sequence: CASSFGQDTGELFF. CDR3 nucleotide sequence: TGCGCCAGCAGCTTTGGACAAGACACCGGGGAGCTGTTTTTT.

This clone has just one count. The chain has TRBV30 and TRBJ1-5; 8 nucleotides agree with TRBD1. The CDR3 length is 14 residues. Germline CDR1 is GTSNPN and CDR2 is SVGIG (reference sequence). Trimming removed 0 bases from V and 7 bases from J; junction bases left unmatched: 5. The CDR3 protein is CAWSVGDRLQPQHF. Written as DNA, the CDR3 is TGTGCCTGGAGTGTAGGGGACAGGCTCCAGCCCCAGCATTTT.

The chain couples TRBV7-9 to TRBJ1-4, with D maybe TRBD1 (5 bases). The CDR3 sequence is 16 residues long. V gave up 0 bases and J gave up 7 bases, with 15 bases separating them. Germline V CDR1 and CDR2: SEHNR, FQNEAQ (reference sequence). The CDR3 here is CASSLAVGRAGEKLFF. The CDR3 DNA follows: TGTGCCAGCAGCTTAGCCGTGGGCAGGGCGGGTGAAAAACTGTTTTTT.

A few counts support this clone. The rearrangement uses TRBV7-8 and TRBJ1-5; TRBD1 might be the D (6 bases). V lost 1 base and J 6 bases, leaving 10 bases between the germline ends. This CDR3 has 14 residues. The germline V gene has CDR1 SGHVS and CDR2 FQNEAQ. The CDR3 protein is CASSLEGGGQPQHF. In nucleotides, the CDR3 is TGTGCCAGCAGCTTAGAGGGGGGTGGTCAGCCCCAGCATTTT. The variable domain in full, completed from reference TRBV7-8 and TRBJ1-5, reads GAGVSQSPRYKVAKRGQDVALRCDPISGHVSLFWYQQALGQGPEFLTYFQNEAQLDKSGLPSDRFFAERPEGSVSTLKIQRTQQEDSAVYLCASSLEGGGQPQHFGDGTRLSIL.

The rearrangement joins TRBV7-6 to TRBJ2-7; a possible D gene is TRBD1 (5 bases). V was shortened by 5 bases and J by 2 bases, with 13 bases between the two germline ends. Germline CDR1 is SGHVS and CDR2 is FNYEAQ. This CDR3 has 14 amino acids. The CDR3: CASSETEAPYEQYF. The DNA for the CDR3 is TGTGCCAGCAGCGAGACAGAGGCCCCCTACGAGCAGTACTTC.

The J gene is TRBJ1-1, the V gene TRBV7-8, with TRBD1 as a possible D gene (5 bases). Germline CDR1 SGHVS, CDR2 FQNEAQ. The CDR3 runs 15 residues. Trimming took 3 bases from V and 4 from J, leaving 15 bases between them. The CDR3 region is CASSLEGLSGTEAFF. The CDR3 bases are TGTGCCAGCAGCTTGGAGGGGCTGAGCGGCACTGAAGCTTTCTTT.

V usage is TRBV30 and J usage is TRBJ2-7; 13 nucleotides agree with TRBD2. The CDR3 totals 15 residues. J lost 4 bases, V lost 1 base, and 4 bases had no gene match. The germline V gene has CDR1 GTSNPN and CDR2 SVGIG (reference sequence). The CDR3 DNA sequence: TGTGCCTGGAGTGGGACTAGCGGGAGCCCTTACGAGCAGTACTTC. It is translated as CAWSGTSGSPYEQYF.

The chain recombines TRBV5-1 with TRBJ2-1; 10 bases are shared with TRBD1. The CDR3 sequence is 16 residues long. V lost 0 bases and J lost 7; bases outside the gene matches: 7. Per germline, CDR1 SGHRS and CDR2 YFSETQ. The CDR3 DNA reads TGCGCCAGCAGCTTGGCCGGACAGGGGGTATGGAATGAGCAGTTCTTC. Translation: CASSLAGQGVWNEQFF.

This sequence joins TRBV9 and TRBJ2-5; 9 nucleotides agree with TRBD2. From germline, CDR1 is SGDLS and CDR2 YYNGEE. CDR3 length equals 16 residues. Trimming at V came to 0 bases and at J to 2 bases, leaving 5 bases not matched to a gene. The CDR3 DNA is TGTGCCAGCAGCGTAGTCAGCGGGAGGCCTCAAGAGACCCAGTACTTC. Translation: CASSVVSGRPQETQYF.

This chain connects TRBV28 to TRBJ2-1; possibly TRBD2 for D (6 bases). There are 15 residues in the CDR3. Trimming removed 5 bases at V and 3 bases at J, with 14 bases between. Germline V CDR1 and CDR2: MDHEN, SYDVKM. DNA for the CDR3: TGTGCCAGCAGTCCGTTGGAGGAGGGCTACAATGAGCAGTTCTTC. Translated: CASSPLEEGYNEQFF.

This chain links TRBV2 with TRBJ1-5; D remains unclear. This CDR3 contains 12 residues. V dropped 4 bases and J dropped 2 bases, with 3 bases sitting between them. Germline V gene lookup returns CDR1 SNHLY and CDR2 FYNNEI. In DNA form, the CDR3 reads TGTGCCAGCAGTGCTGGCAATCAGCCCCAGCATTTT. Residues: CASSAGNQPQHF. Using reference TRBV2 and TRBJ1-5 for the parts outside the CDR3, the full variable domain is EPEVTQTPSHQVTQMGQEVILRCVPISNHLYFYWYRQILGQKVEFLVSFYNNEISEKSEIFDDQFSVERPDGSNFTLKIRSTKLEDSAMYFCASSAGNQPQHFGDGTRLSIL.

This chain links TRBV5-6 with TRBJ2-7; D is ambiguous. Trimming cost V 4 bases and J 3 bases, with 14 bases left between them. Germline CDR1 SGHDT, CDR2 YYEEEE. The CDR3 covers 14 residues. The CDR3 region has the DNA TGTGCCAGCAGCCTGCTTCCAGAAATCTACGAGCAGTACTTC. Its translation: CASSLLPEIYEQYF.

This clone was counted between two and nine times. V gene TRBV29-1 combines with J gene TRBJ1-1; D ambiguous. CDR1 SQVTM and CDR2 ANQGSEA come from the germline V gene. The CDR3 length is 13 residues. V was shortened by 4 bases and J by 3 bases, with 12 bases between the two germline ends. CDR3 sequence (DNA): TGCAGCGTTGTTGGGTTAGTTGACACTGAAGCTTTCTTT. Translating gives CSVVGLVDTEAFF.

The gene calls are TRBV6-5 and TRBJ2-1; 11 nucleotides agree with TRBD2. V lost 2 bases, J lost 6 bases, and 3 bases stayed unmatched. The CDR3 loop spans 15 amino acids. The germline gives CDR1 MNHEY, CDR2 SVGAGI. The CDR3, as DNA: TGTGCCAGCAGTTACGCCGGGACTAGCGGCAATGAGCAGTTCTTC. Translated: CASSYAGTSGNEQFF.

The genes are TRBV4-1 and TRBJ2-2; perhaps TRBD1 as D (6 bases). Germline V gene lookup returns CDR1 MGHRA and CDR2 YSYEKL. Trimming shortened V by 0 bases and J by 0 bases, and 14 bases separated the two germline ends. This CDR3 region has 18 residues. The CDR3 DNA follows: TGCGCCAGCAGCCAAGATGGGAAGGGACAAGCGAACACCGGGGAGCTGTTTTTT. Protein sequence: CASSQDGKGQANTGELFF.

The chain recombines TRBV6-5 with TRBJ2-2, with D hard to call. With 4 bases removed from V and 5 bases from J, the gap between germline ends came to 11 bases. Looked up from germline, CDR1 is MNHEY and CDR2 is SVGAGI. There are 14 residues in the CDR3. The CDR3 loop reads CASSLEGRTGELFF. In nucleotides, the CDR3 is TGTGCCAGCAGTTTGGAAGGACGGACCGGGGAGCTGTTTTTT.

This clone has a handful of counts. The chain joins TRBV30 to TRBJ1-5; the D gene is possibly TRBD1 (5 bases). CDR1 GTSNPN and CDR2 SVGIG come from the germline V gene (reference sequence). The length of the CDR3 is 13 residues. The germline V and J ends were trimmed by 2 bases and 3 bases, with 8 bases remaining between them. The CDR3 sequence is CAWSRDDNQPQHF. The CDR3 bases are TGTGCCTGGAGTCGGGACGACAATCAGCCCCAGCATTTT.

This clone has more than one count but fewer than ten. CDR3 coding DNA: TGCAGCGTTTCGGGGGCTAGCACAGATACGCAGTATTTT. This gives the protein CSVSGASTDTQYF. The chain recombines TRBV29-1 with TRBJ2-3; D may correspond to TRBD1 or TRBD2 (6 bases each). Germline CDR1 SQVTM, CDR2 ANQGSEA. V shed 5 bases and J shed 0 bases, with 9 bases lying between them. This CDR3 comprises 13 residues.

The rearrangement joins TRBV11-2 to TRBJ2-1, with no clear D. The V end lost 1 base, the J end lost 1 base, and 5 bases lay between the germline ends. CDR3 length: 14 residues. Germline CDR1 is SGHAT and CDR2 is FQNNGV. The CDR3 DNA is TGTGCCAGCAGCTTAGGAGTTTCCTACAATGAGCAGTTCTTC. This gives the protein CASSLGVSYNEQFF.

V usage is TRBV6-1 and J usage is TRBJ1-5, with a possible D match to TRBD1 (5 bases). In germline, CDR1 is MNHNS, CDR2 SASEGT. The CDR3 has 15 amino acids. Trimming removed 0 bases from V and 3 bases from J, with 9 bases in between. The CDR3 DNA reads as TGTGCCAGCAGTGAAGCCTGGGGGTCCAATCAGCCCCAGCATTTT. This encodes CASSEAWGSNQPQHF.

The CDR3 loop reads CASSGQWQGAGEQYF. CDR3 nucleotides: TGTGCCAGCAGTGGGCAGTGGCAGGGGGCTGGCGAGCAGTACTTC. The chain links TRBV6-1 to TRBJ2-7, with 8 bases that match TRBD1. This CDR3 has 15 amino acids. Unmatched junction bases numbered 11, after V lost 4 bases and J lost 6 bases. The V gene's germline CDR1 is MNHNS and CDR2 SASEGT.

The chain uses TRBV7-9 and TRBJ1-4; no reliable D call. Germline CDR1 SEHNR, CDR2 FQNEAQ (reference sequence). Trimming took off 5 bases at V and 8 bases at J, with 6 bases between the two ends. CDR3 length: 11 amino acids. The CDR3 loop reads CASSPLEKLFF. The CDR3 nucleotides are TGTGCCAGCAGCCCCCTCGAAAAACTGTTTTTT.

V and J are TRBV5-6 and TRBJ2-7; D is unresolved. The germline V gene encodes CDR1 SGHDT and CDR2 YYEEEE. The CDR3 consists of 14 residues. Trimming pared 3 bases from V and 2 bases from J, leaving 12 bases between. CDR3 sequence (DNA): TGTGCCAGCAGCTCCCGGAGTGCTCCCTACGAGCAGTACTTC. Amino acid sequence: CASSSRSAPYEQYF.

The V call is TRBV5-4, the J call TRBJ2-2; maybe TRBD1 (6 bases). V was clipped by 4 bases and J by 0 bases, with 10 bases between them. This CDR3 comprises 15 residues. From germline, CDR1 is SGHNT and CDR2 YYREEE (reference sequence). CDR3 in amino acids: CASSQGNTNTGELFF. The CDR3 DNA reads TGTGCCAGCAGCCAGGGGAATACGAACACCGGGGAGCTGTTTTTT.

The genes are TRBV27 and TRBJ2-7; no firm D call. Per germline, CDR1 MNHEY and CDR2 SMNVEV (reference sequence). The CDR3 totals 11 residues. The V end was cut by 4 bases, the J end by 2 bases, with 3 bases between. CDR3 nucleotide sequence: TGTGCCAGCAGTTGCGCCTACGAGCAGTACTTC. Residues: CASSCAYEQYF.

The V and J genes are TRBV25-1 and TRBJ1-2, with a weak D call TRBD1 (5 bases). Germline loops: CDR1 MGHDK, CDR2 SYGVNS. This CDR3 region has 13 residues. Trimming left V 4 bases short and J 2 bases short, with 8 bases between. The CDR3 loop is CASSVTGNYGYTF. The CDR3 coding sequence is TGTGCCAGCAGTGTCACAGGAAACTATGGCTACACCTTC.